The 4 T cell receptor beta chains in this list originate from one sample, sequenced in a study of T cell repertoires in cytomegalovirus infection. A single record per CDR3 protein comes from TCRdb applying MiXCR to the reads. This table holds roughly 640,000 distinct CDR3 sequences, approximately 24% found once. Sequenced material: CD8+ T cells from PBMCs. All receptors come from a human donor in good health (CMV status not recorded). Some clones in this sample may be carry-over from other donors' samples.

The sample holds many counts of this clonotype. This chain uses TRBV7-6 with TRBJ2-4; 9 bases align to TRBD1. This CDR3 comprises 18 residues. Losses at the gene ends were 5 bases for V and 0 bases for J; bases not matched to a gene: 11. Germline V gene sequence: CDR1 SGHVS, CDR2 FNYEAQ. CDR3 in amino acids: CASSRWTGERLAKNIQYF. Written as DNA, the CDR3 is TGTGCCAGCAGCCGCTGGACAGGGGAACGACTAGCCAAAAACATTCAGTACTTC. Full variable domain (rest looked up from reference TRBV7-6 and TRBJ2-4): GAGVSQSPRYKVTKRGQDVALRCDPISGHVSLYWYRQALGQGPEFLTYFNYEAQQDKSGLPNDRFSAERPEGSISTLTIQRTEQRDSAMYRCASSRWTGERLAKNIQYFGAGTRLSVL.

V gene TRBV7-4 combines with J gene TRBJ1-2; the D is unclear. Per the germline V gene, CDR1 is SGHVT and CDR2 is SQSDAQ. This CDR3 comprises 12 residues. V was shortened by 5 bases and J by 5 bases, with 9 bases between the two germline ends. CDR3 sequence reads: CASSQAAYGYTF. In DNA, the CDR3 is TGTGCCAGCAGCCAGGCAGCGTATGGCTACACCTTC.

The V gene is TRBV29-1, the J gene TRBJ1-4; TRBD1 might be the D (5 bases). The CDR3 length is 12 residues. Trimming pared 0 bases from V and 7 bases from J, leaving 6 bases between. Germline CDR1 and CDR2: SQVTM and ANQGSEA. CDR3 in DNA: TGCAGCGTTGAAGATCAGGGTGAAAAACTGTTTTTT. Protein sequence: CSVEDQGEKLFF.

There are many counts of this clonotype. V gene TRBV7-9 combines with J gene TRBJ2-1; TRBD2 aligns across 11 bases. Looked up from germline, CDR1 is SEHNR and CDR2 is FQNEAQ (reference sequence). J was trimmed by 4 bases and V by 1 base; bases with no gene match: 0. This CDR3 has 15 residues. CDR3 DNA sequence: TGTGCCAGCAGCTTAGTAGCGGGGGGGTACAATGAGCAGTTCTTC. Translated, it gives CASSLVAGGYNEQFF.